This T cell receptor (beta chain) originates from a study of blood T cell repertoires in COVID-19. For the study at large: The samples span acute and convalescent COVID-19 from the United States, Italy and Spain.

The germline V gene has CDR1 ENHRY and CDR2 SYGVKD. Trimming removed 2 bases at V and 6 bases at J, with 8 bases between. The CDR3 runs 13 residues. Methods used by the authors: Nucleated cell number was recorded as an estimate derived from reference gene primer amplification. Here immunoSEQ multiplex PCR was the method, and the copy in TCRdb shows in-frame clones only, minus some. V, J and clone size were drawn from that table, and D and trimming were deduced from the DNA. This sample has about 300,000 clones, with roughly 90% found just once. The clonotype comes from a man aged 18-30 years with active or convalescent COVID-19. Sequencing input: peripheral blood. The genes are TRBV10-3 and TRBJ1-5; D ambiguous. The CDR3 bases are TGTGCCATCAGTGAGGGTGGGAGTCAGCCCCAGCATTTT. The encoded protein is CAISEGGSQPQHF.